What follows are 5 T cell receptor beta chains derived from one specimen sequenced in a study of T-cell reconstitution after alpha-beta-depleted transplantation in children. Construction of the TCRbeta library involved unique molecular identifiers. A single record per CDR3 protein comes from TCRdb applying MiXCR to the PCR reads. The repertoire holds approximately 240,000 distinct CDR3 sequences, about 9.5% seen once, with about 6% in the top ten. The sequencing used PBMCs from the stem cell graft donor, collected from the stem cell graft. Receptors originate from a human donor who donated a stem cell graft to a child with acute lymphoblastic leukemia.

V is TRBV11-2 and J is TRBJ2-4, with D maybe TRBD2 (5 bases). The CDR3 totals 14 residues. Germline V gene sequence: CDR1 SGHAT, CDR2 FQNNGV. Deletions cut 0 bases from V and 8 bases from J, with 11 bases between. The CDR3 loop is CASSLEGGWDIQYF. The CDR3 DNA follows: TGTGCCAGCAGCTTAGAAGGCGGGTGGGACATTCAGTACTTC.

The chain combines TRBV7-9 with TRBJ2-1, with D perhaps matching TRBD1 (7 bases). V was shortened by 5 bases and J by 9 bases, with 14 bases between the two germline ends. This CDR3 region has 13 residues. Per the germline V gene, CDR1 is SEHNR and CDR2 is FQNEAQ (reference sequence). The CDR3 protein is CASSQTGRIEQFF. CDR3 nucleotides: TGTGCCAGCAGCCAGACAGGGAGGATTGAGCAGTTCTTC.

About this clonotype: A read error may explain this, as a much larger clone is one base away. V gene TRBV30 combines with J gene TRBJ2-7, with a weak D call TRBD2 (5 bases). The CDR3 has 13 residues. The germline V gene encodes CDR1 GTSNPN and CDR2 SVGIG (reference sequence). The CDR3 is CAWTSWTRYDQYF. Written as DNA, the CDR3 is TGTGCCTGGACCTCCTGGACTCGCTACGATCAGTACTTC.

This chain's CDR3 is CASSKKEGYEQYF. In DNA form, the CDR3 reads TGTGCCAGCAGTAAGAAAGAAGGCTACGAGCAGTACTTC. This rearrangement joins TRBV6-4 to TRBJ2-7; D unclear. The ends were cut back, 5 bases at V and 3 bases at J, with 11 bases in the middle. The CDR3 totals 13 residues. Germline V gene lookup returns CDR1 MRHNA and CDR2 SNTAGT.

Ten or more counts support this clonotype. CDR3 sequence reads: CASGDRGRPQHF. The CDR3 coding sequence is TGTGCCAGCGGGGACAGGGGTCGGCCCCAGCATTTT. The V gene is TRBV27, the J gene TRBJ1-5; 10 bases match TRBD1. This CDR3 is 12 amino acids long. Trimming cost V 8 bases and J 9 bases; bases outside gene matches: 4. Germline lookup yields CDR1 MNHEY and CDR2 SMNVEV (reference sequence).